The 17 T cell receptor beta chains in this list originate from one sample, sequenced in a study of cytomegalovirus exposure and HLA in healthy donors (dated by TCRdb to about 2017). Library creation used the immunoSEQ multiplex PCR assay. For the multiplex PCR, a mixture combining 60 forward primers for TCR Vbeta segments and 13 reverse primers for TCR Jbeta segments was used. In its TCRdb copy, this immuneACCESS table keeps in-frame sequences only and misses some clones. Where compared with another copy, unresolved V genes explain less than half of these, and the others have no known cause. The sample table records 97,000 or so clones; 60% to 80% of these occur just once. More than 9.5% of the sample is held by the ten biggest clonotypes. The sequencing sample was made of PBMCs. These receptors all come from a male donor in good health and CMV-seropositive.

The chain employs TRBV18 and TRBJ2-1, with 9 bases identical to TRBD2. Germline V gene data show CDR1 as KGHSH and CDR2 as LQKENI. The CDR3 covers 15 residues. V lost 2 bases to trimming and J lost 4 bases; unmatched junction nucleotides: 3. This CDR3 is CASSPGGRVYNEQFF. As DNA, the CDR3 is TGTGCCAGCTCACCAGGCGGGAGGGTTTACAATGAGCAGTTCTTC. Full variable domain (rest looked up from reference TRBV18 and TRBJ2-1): NAGVMQNPRHLVRRRGQEARLRCSPMKGHSHVYWYRQLPEEGLKFMVYLQKENIIDESGMPKERFSAEFPKEGPSILRIQQVVRGDSAAYFCASSPGGRVYNEQFFGPGTRLTVL.

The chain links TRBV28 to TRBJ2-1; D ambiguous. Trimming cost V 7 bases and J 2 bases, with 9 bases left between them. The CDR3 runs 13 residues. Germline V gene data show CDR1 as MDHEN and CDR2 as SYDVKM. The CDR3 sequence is CASTPSAYNEQFF. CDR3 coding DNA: TGTGCCAGCACCCCATCGGCCTACAATGAGCAGTTCTTC.

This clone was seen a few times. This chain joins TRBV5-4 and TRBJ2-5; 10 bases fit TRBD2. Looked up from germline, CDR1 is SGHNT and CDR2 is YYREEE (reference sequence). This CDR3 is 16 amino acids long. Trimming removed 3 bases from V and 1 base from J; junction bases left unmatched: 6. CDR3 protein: CASSWLAGGPQETQYF. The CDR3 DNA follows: TGTGCCAGCAGCTGGTTAGCGGGAGGACCCCAAGAGACCCAGTACTTC.

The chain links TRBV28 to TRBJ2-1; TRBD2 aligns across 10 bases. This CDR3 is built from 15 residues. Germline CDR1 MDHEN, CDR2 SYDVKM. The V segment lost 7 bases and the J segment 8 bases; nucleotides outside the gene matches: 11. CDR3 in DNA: TGTGCCAGCACCGCCCTCCTAGCGGGAGTACATGAGCAGTTCTTC. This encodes CASTALLAGVHEQFF.

CDR3 sequence: CASSKIAGGDTQYF. CDR3 DNA: TGTGCCAGCAGCAAGATAGCGGGAGGAGATACGCAGTATTTT. The chain carries TRBV11-2 and TRBJ2-3; TRBD2 agrees at 10 bases. Losses at the gene ends were 5 bases for V and 5 bases for J; bases not matched to a gene: 4. The CDR3 contains 14 residues. Germline lookup yields CDR1 SGHAT and CDR2 FQNNGV. Combining the CDR3 with reference TRBV11-2 and TRBJ2-3 gives the whole variable domain EAGVAQSPRYKIIEKRQSVAFWCNPISGHATLYWYQQILGQGPKLLIQFQNNGVVDDSQLPKDRFSAERLKGVDSTLKIQPAKLEDSAVYLCASSKIAGGDTQYFGPGTRLTVL.

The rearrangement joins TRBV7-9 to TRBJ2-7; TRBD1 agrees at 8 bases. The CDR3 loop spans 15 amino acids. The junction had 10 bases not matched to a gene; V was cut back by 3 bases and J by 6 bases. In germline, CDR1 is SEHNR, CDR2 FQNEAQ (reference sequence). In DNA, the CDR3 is TGTGCCAGCAGCTTCGGGACAGGAAGTCCGGGCGAGCAGTACTTC. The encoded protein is CASSFGTGSPGEQYF.

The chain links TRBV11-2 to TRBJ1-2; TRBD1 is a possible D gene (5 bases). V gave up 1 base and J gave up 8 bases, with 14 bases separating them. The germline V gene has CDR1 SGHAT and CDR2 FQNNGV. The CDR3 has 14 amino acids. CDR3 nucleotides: TGTGCCAGCAGCTTAGGGCAGGGTTCAGGCGGCTACACCTTC. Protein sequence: CASSLGQGSGGYTF.

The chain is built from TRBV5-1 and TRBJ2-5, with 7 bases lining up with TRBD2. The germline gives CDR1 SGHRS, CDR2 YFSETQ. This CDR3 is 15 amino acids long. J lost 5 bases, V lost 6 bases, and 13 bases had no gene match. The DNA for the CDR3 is TGCGCCAGCACCTACAGCGGGAAAGGCGGGGAGACCCAGTACTTC. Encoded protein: CASTYSGKGGETQYF.

CDR3 nucleotide sequence: TGTGCCACTAGCGGGACCGCCTACGAGCAGTACTTC. Translating it yields CATSGTAYEQYF. The chain combines TRBV11-2 with TRBJ2-7; 9 bases align to TRBD2. Trimming cost V 10 bases and J 2 bases; bases outside gene matches: 3. The CDR3 has 12 residues. Germline V gene sequence: CDR1 SGHAT, CDR2 FQNNGV.

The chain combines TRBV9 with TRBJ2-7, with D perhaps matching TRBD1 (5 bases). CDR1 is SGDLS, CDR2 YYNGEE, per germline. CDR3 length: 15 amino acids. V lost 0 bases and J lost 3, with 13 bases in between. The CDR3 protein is CASSVGDREYYEQYF. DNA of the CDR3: TGTGCCAGCAGCGTAGGCGACAGAGAGTACTACGAGCAGTACTTC.

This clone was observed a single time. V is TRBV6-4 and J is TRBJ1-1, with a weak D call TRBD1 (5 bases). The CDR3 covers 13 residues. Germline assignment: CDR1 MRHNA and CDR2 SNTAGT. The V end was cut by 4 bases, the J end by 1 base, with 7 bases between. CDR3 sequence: CASSVQENTEAFF. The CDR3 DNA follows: TGTGCCAGCAGTGTACAGGAGAACACTGAAGCTTTCTTT.

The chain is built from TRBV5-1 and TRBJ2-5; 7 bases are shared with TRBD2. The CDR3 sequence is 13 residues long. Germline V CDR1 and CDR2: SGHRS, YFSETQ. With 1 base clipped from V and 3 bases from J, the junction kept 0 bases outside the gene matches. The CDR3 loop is CASSLRGEETQYF. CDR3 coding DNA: TGCGCCAGCAGCTTGCGGGGGGAAGAGACCCAGTACTTC. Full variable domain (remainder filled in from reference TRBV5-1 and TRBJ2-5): KAGVTQTPRYLIKTRGQQVTLSCSPISGHRSVSWYQQTPGQGLQFLFEYFSETQRNKGNFPGRFSGRQFSNSRSEMNVSTLELGDSALYLCASSLRGEETQYFGPGTRLLVL.

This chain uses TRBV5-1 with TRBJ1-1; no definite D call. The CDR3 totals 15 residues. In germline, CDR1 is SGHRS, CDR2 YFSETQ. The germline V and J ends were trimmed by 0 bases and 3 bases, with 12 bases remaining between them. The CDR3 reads CASSLGRYTYTEAFF. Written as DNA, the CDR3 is TGCGCCAGCAGCTTGGGGAGGTACACATACACTGAAGCTTTCTTT.

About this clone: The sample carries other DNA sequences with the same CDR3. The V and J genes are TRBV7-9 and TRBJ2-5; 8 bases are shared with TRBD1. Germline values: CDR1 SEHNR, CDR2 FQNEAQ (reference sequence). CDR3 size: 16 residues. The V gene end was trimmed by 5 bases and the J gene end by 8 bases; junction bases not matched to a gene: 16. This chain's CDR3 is CASSPPWTGMGETQYF. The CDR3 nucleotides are TGTGCCAGCAGCCCCCCATGGACAGGGATGGGAGAAACCCAGTACTTC.

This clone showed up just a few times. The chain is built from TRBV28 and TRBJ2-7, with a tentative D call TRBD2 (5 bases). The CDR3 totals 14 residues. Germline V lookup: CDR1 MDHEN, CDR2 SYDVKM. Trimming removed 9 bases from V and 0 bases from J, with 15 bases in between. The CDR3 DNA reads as TGTGCCAGTTCGGGGATACCTCCCTCCTACGAGCAGTACTTC. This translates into CASSGIPPSYEQYF.

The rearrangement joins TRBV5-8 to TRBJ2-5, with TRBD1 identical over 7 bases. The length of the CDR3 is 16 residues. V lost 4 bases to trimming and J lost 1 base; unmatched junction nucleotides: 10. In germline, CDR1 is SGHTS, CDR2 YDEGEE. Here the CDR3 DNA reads TGTGCCAGCAGCCACAAACCGGGACAGCGCCAAGAGACCCAGTACTTC. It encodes CASSHKPGQRQETQYF.

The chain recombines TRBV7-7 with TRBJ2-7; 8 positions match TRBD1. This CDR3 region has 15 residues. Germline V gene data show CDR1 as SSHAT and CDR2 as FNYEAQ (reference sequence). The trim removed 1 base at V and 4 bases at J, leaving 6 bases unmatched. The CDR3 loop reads CASSLGAGGGYEQYF. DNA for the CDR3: TGTGCCAGCAGCTTAGGGGCAGGGGGCGGTTACGAGCAGTACTTC. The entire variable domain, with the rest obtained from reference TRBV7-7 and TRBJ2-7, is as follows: GAGVSQSPRYKVTKRGQDVTLRCDPISSHATLYWYQQALGQGPEFLTYFNYEAQPDKSGLPSDRFSAERPEGSISTLTIQRTEQRDSAMYRCASSLGAGGGYEQYFGPGTRLTVT.